Following are 3 T cell receptor beta chains from one sample sequenced in a study of T cell responses to AZD1222 COVID-19 vaccine. Sequenced by immunoSEQ multiplex PCR; TCRdb stores in-frame clones only, minus some. This sample has some 84,000 clones; approximately 85% occur once, and the top ten carry roughly an eighth. Material: peripheral blood, obtained 28 days after the second AZD1222 dose. Every receptor here comes from an adult who received the AZD1222 COVID-19 vaccine.

V and J are TRBV10-3 and TRBJ1-2; D is possibly TRBD1 (5 bases). Germline-derived CDR1 and CDR2 are ENHRY and SYGVKD. The CDR3 totals 13 residues. V was shortened by 7 bases and J by 8 bases, with 17 bases between the two germline ends. CDR3 region: CAINPDRGEGYTF. The CDR3 coding sequence is TGTGCCATCAATCCGGATAGGGGCGAAGGCTACACCTTC.

The chain recombines TRBV12-3 or TRBV12-4 with TRBJ1-1; D gene ambiguous. Trimming pared 6 bases from V and 4 bases from J, leaving 6 bases between. The CDR3 is made up of 11 amino acids. CDR3 region: CASRGGTEAFF. CDR3 coding DNA: TGTGCCAGCAGGGGAGGCACTGAAGCTTTCTTT.

This clone was detected only a few times. J is TRBJ2-3 and V is TRBV10-2; TRBD2 aligns across 11 bases. V shed 5 bases, J shed 2 bases, and the junction held 3 bases outside the gene matches. The CDR3 loop spans 15 amino acids. The V gene's germline CDR1 is WSHSY and CDR2 SAAADI. CDR3 protein: CASSLGLAVTDTQYF. CDR3 in DNA: TGCGCCAGCAGTTTGGGACTAGCGGTCACAGATACGCAGTATTTT.